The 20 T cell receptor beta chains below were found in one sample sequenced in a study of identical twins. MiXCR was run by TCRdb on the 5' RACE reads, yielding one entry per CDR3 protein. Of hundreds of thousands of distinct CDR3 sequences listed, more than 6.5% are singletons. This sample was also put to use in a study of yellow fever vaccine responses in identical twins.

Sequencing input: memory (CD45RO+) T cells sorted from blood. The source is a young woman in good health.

The DNA for the CDR3 is TGTGCCAGCAGCCAAGTTCAGGGAGGACAAGAGACCCAGTACTTC. This sequence encodes CASSQVQGGQETQYF. V gene TRBV4-2 combines with J gene TRBJ2-5, with a tentative D call TRBD2 (6 bases). Germline V CDR1 and CDR2: LGHNA, YNFKEQ. V was cut by 1 base and J by 2 bases, with 11 bases left in between. The CDR3 has 15 amino acids.

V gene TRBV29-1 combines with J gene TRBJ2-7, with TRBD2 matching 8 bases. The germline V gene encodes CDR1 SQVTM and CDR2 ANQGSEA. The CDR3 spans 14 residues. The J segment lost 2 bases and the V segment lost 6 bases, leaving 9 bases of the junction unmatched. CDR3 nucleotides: TGCAGCGTCCGGGGGGGGCGGGAGCCCTACGAGCAGTACTTC. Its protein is CSVRGGREPYEQYF.

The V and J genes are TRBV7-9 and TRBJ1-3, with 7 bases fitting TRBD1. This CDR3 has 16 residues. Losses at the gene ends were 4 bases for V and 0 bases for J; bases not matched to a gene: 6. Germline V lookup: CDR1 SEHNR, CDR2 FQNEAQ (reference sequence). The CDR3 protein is CASSSDRLSSGNTIYF. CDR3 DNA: TGTGCCAGCAGCTCGGACAGGTTAAGCTCTGGAAACACCATATATTTT.

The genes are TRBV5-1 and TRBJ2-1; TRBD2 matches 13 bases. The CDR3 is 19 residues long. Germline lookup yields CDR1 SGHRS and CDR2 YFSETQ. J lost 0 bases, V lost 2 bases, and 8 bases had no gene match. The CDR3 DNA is TGCGCCAGCAGCTTTGGGGGACTAGCGGGACAGGGCTCCTACAATGAGCAGTTCTTC. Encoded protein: CASSFGGLAGQGSYNEQFF.

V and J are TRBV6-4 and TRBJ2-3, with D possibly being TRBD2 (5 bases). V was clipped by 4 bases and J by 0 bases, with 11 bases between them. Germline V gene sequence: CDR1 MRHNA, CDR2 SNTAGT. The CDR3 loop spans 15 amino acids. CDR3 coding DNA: TGTGCCAGCAGTGGAGGTAGCGAAAGCACAGATACGCAGTATTTT. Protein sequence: CASSGGSESTDTQYF.

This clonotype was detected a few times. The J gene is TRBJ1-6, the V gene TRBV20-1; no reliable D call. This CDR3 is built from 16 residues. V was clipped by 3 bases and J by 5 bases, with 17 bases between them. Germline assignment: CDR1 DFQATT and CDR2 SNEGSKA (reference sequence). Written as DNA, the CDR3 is TGCAGTGCTAGCGCTTGGTCCGATACAGATAATTCACCCCTCCACTTT. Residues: CSASAWSDTDNSPLHF.

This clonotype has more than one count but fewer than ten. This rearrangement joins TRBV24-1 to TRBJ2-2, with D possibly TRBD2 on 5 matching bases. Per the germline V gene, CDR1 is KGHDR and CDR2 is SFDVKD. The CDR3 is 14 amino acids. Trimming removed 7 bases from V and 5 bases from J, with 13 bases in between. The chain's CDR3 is CATSKEGWTGELFF. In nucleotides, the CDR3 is TGTGCCACCAGCAAAGAGGGATGGACCGGGGAGCTGTTTTTT.

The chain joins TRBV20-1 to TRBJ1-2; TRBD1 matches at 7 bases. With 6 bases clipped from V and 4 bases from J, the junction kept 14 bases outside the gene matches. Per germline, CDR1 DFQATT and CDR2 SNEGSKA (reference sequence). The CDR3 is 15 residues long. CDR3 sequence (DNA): TGCAGTGCGGAGGCCTTAGGACAGGCGGGCTATGGCTACACCTTC. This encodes CSAEALGQAGYGYTF.

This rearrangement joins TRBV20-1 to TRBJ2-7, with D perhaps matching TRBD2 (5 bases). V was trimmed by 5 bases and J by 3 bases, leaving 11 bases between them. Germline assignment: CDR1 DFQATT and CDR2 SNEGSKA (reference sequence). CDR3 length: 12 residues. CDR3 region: CSAEGDRYEQYF. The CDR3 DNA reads TGCAGTGCTGAGGGAGACCGCTACGAGCAGTACTTC.

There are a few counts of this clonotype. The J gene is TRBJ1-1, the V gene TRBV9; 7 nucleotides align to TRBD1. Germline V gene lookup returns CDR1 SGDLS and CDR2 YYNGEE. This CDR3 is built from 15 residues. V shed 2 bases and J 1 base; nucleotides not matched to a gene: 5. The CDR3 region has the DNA TGTGCCAGCAGCGTCCGGCAGGGGGGGAACACTGAAGCTTTCTTT. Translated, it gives CASSVRQGGNTEAFF.

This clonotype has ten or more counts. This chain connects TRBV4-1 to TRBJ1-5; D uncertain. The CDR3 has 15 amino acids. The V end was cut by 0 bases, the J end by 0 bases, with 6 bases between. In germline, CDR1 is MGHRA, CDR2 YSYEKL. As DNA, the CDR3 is TGCGCCAGCAGCCAAGAACGGGTTAGCAATCAGCCCCAGCATTTT. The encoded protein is CASSQERVSNQPQHF.

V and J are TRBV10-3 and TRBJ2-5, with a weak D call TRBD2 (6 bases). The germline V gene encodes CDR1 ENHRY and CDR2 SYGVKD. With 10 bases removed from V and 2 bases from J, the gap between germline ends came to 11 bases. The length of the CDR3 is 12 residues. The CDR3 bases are TGTGCCACACGGACTAATCAAGAGACCCAGTACTTC. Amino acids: CATRTNQETQYF.

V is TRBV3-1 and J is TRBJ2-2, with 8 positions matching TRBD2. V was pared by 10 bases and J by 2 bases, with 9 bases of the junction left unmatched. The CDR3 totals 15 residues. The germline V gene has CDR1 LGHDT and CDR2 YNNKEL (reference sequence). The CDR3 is CATSRTSLNTGELFF. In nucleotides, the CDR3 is TGTGCCACCTCCCGGACTAGCCTAAACACCGGGGAGCTGTTTTTT.

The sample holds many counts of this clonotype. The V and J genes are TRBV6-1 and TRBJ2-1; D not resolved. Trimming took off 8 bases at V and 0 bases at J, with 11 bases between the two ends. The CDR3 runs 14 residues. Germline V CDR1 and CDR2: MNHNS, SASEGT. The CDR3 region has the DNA TGTGCCAGCCACGGTCTGGGCTCCTACAATGAGCAGTTCTTC. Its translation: CASHGLGSYNEQFF.

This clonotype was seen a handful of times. CDR3 bases: TGTGCCAGCAGCCCGGGACAGACCCCTAGCACAGATACGCAGTATTTT. It codes for CASSPGQTPSTDTQYF. The rearrangement links TRBV9 to TRBJ2-3; 7 bases line up with TRBD1. The V and J ends lost 4 bases and 0 bases, in that order; junction bases with no gene match: 8. Per germline, CDR1 SGDLS and CDR2 YYNGEE. This CDR3 is built from 16 residues.

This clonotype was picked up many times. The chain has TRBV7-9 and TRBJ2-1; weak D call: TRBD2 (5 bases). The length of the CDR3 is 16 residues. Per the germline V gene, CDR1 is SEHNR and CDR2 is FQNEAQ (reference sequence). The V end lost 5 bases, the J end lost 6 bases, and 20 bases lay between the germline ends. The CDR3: CASSPQIGLPLNEQFF. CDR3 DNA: TGTGCCAGCAGCCCCCAAATAGGACTTCCGCTCAATGAGCAGTTCTTC.

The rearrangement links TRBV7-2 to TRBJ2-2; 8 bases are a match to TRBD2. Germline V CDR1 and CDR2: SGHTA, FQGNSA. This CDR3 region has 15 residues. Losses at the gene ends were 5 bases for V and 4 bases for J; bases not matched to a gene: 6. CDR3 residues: CASSASGSSTGELFF. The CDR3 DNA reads TGTGCCAGCAGCGCTAGCGGGTCGAGCACCGGGGAGCTGTTTTTT. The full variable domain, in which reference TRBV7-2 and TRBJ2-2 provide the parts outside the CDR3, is GAGVSQSPSNKVTEKGKDVELRCDPISGHTALYWYRQSLGQGLEFLIYFQGNSAPDKSGLPSDRFSAERTGGSVSTLTIQRTQQEDSAVYLCASSASGSSTGELFFGEGSRLTVL.

This CDR3 is CASSKALEYNTGELFF. CDR3 nucleotide sequence: TGTGCCAGCAGCAAAGCGCTGGAGTATAACACCGGGGAGCTGTTTTTT. V gene TRBV21-1 combines with J gene TRBJ2-2. TRBV21-1 is recorded as a pseudogene. CDR3 length equals 16 residues.

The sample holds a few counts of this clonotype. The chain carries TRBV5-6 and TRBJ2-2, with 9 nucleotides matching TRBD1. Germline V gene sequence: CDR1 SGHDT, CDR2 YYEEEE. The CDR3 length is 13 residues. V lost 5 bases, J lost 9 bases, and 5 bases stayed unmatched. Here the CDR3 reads CASRDRGQRELFF. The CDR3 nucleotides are TGTGCCAGCAGGGACAGGGGCCAGCGGGAGCTGTTTTTT.

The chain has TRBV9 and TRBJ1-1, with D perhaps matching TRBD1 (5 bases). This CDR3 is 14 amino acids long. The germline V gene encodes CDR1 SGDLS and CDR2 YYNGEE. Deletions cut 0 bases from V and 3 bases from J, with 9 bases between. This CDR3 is CASSVAGSDTEAFF. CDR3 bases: TGTGCCAGCAGCGTAGCAGGGTCAGACACTGAAGCTTTCTTT.